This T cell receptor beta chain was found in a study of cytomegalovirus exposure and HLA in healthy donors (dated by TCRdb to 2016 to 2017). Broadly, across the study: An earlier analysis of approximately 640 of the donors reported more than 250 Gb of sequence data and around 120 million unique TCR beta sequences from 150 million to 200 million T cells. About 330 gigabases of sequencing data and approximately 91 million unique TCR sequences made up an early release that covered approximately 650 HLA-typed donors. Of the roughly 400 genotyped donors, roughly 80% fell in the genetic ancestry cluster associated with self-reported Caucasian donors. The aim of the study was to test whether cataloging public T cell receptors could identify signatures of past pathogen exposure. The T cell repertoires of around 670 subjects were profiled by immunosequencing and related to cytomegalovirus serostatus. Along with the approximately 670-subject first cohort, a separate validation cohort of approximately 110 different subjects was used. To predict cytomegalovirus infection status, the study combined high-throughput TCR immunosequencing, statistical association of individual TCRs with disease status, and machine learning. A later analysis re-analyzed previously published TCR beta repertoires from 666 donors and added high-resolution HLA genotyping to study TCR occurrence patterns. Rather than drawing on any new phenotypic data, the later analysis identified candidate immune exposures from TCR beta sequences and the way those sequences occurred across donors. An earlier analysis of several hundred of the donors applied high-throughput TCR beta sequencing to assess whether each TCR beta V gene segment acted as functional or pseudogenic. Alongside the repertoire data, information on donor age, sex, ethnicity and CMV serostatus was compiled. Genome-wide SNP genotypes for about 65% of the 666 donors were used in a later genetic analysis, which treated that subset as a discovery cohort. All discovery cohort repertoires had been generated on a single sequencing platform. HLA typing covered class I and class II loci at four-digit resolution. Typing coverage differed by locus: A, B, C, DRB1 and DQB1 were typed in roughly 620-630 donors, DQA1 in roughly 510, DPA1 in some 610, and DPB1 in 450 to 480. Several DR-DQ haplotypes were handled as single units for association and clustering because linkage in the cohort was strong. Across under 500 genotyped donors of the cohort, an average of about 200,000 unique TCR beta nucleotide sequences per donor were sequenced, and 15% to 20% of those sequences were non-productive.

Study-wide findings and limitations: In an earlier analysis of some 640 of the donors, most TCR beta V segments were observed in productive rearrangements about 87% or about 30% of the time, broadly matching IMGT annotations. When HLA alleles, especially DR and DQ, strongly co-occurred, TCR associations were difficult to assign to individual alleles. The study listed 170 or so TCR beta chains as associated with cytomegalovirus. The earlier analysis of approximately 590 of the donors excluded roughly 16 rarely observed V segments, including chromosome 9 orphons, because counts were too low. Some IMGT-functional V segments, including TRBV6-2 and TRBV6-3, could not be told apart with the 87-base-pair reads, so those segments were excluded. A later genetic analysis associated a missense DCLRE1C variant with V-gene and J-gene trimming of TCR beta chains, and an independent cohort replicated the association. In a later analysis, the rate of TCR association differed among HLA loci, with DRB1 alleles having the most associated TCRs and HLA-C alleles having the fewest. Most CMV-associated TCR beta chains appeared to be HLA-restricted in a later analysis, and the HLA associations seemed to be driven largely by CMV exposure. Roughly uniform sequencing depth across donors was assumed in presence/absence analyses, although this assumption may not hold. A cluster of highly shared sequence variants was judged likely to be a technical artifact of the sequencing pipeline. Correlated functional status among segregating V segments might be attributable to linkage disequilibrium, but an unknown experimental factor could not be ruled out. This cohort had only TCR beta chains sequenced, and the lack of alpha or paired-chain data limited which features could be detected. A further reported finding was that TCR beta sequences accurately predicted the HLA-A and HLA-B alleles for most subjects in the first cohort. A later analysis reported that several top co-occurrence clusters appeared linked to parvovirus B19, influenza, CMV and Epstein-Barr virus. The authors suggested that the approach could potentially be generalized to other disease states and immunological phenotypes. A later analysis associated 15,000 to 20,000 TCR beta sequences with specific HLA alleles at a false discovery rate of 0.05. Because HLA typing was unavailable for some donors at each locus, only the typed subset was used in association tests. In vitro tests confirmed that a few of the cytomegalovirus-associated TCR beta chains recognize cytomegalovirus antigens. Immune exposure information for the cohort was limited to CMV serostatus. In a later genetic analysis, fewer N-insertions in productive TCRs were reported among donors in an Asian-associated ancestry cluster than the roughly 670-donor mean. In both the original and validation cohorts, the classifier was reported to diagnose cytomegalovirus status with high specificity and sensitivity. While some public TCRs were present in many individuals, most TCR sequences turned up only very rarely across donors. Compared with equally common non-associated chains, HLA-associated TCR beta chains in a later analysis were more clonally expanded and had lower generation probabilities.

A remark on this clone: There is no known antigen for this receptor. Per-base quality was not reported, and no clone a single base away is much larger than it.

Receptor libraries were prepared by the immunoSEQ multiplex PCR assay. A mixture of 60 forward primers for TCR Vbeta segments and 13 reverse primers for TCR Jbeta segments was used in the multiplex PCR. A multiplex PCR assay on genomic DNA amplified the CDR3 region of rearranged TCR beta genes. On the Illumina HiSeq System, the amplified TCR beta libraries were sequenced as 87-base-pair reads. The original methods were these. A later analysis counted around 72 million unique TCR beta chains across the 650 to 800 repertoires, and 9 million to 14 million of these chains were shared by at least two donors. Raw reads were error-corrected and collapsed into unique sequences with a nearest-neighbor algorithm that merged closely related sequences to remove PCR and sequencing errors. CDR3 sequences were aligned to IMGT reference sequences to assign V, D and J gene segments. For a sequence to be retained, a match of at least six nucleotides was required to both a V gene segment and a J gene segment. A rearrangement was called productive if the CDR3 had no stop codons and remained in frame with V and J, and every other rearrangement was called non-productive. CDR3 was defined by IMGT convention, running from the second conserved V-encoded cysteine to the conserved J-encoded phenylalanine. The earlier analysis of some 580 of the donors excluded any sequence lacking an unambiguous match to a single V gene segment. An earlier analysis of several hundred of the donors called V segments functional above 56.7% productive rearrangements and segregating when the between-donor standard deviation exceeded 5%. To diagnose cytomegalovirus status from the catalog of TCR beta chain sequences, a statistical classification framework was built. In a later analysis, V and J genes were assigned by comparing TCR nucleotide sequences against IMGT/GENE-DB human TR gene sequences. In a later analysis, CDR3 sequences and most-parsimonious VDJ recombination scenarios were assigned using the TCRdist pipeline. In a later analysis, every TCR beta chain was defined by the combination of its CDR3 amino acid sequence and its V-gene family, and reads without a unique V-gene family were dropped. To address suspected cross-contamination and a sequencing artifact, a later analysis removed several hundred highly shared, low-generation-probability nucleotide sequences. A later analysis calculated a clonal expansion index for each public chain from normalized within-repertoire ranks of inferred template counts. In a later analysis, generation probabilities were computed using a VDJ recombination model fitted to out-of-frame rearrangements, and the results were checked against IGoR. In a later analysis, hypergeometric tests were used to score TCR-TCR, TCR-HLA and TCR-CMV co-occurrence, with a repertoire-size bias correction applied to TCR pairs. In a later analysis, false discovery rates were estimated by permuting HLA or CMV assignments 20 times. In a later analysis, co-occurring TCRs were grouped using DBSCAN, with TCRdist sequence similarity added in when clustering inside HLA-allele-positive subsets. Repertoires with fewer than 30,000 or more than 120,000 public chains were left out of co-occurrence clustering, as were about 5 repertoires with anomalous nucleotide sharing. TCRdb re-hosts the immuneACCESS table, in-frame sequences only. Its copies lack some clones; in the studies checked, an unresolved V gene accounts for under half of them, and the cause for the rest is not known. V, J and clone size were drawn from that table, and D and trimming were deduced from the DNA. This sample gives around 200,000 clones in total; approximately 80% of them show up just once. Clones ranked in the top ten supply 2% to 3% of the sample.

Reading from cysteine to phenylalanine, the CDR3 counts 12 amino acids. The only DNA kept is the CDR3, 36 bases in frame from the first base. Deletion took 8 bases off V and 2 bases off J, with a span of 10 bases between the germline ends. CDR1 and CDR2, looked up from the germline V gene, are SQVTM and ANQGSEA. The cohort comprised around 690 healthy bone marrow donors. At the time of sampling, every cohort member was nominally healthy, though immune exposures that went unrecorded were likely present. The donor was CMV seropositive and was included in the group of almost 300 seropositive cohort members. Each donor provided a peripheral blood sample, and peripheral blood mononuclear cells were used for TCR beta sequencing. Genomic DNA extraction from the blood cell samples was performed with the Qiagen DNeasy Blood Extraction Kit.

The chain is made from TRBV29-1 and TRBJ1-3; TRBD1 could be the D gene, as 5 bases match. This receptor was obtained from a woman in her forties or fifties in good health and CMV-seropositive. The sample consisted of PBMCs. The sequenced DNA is TGCAGCTATGCAGGGACTGGAAACACCATATATTTT. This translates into CSYAGTGNTIYF.